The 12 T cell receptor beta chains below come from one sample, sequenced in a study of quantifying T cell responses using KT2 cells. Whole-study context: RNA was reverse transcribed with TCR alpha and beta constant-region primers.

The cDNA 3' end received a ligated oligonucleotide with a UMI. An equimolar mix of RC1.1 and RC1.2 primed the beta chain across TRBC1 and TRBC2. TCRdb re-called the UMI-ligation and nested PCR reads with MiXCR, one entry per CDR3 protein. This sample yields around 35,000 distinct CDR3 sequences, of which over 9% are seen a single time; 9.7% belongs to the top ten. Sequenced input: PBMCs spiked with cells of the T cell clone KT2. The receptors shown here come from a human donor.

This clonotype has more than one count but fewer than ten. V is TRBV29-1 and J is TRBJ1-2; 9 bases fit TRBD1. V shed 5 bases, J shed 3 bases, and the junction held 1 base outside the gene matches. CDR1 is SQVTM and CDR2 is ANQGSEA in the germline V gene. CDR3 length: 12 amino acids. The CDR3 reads CSVWTGDYGYTF. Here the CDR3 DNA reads TGCAGCGTTTGGACAGGGGACTATGGCTACACCTTC.

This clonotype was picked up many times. CDR3 loop: CSVVGRPDTDTQYF. The CDR3 DNA follows: TGCAGCGTCGTAGGGCGACCCGACACAGATACGCAGTATTTT. The chain links TRBV29-1 to TRBJ2-3; D not resolved. CDR1 and CDR2 from the germline V gene are SQVTM and ANQGSEA. V was pared by 6 bases and J by 2 bases, with 15 bases between. The CDR3 consists of 14 residues.

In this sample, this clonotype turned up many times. In DNA, the CDR3 is TGTGCCAGCAGACCTCCCTTCGGGGGGCTTGGCTATGGCTACACCTTC. Translation: CASRPPFGGLGYGYTF. The V gene is TRBV11-2, the J gene TRBJ1-2; D possibly corresponds to TRBD1 (6 bases). Trimming took 6 bases from V and 4 from J, leaving 21 bases between them. Germline V gene sequence: CDR1 SGHAT, CDR2 FQNNGV. This CDR3 contains 16 residues.

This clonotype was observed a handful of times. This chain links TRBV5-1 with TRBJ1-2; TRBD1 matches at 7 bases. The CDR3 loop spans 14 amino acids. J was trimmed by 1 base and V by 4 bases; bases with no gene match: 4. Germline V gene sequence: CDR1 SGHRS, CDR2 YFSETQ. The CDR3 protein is CASSTTGINYGYTF. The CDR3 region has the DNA TGCGCCAGCAGCACGACAGGGATTAACTATGGCTACACCTTC.

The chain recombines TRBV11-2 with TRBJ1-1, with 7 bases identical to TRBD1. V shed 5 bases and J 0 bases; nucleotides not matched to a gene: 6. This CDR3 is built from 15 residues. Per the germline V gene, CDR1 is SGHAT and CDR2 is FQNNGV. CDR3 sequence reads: CASSKTGEVNTEAFF. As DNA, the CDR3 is TGTGCCAGCAGCAAAACAGGGGAAGTGAACACTGAAGCTTTCTTT.

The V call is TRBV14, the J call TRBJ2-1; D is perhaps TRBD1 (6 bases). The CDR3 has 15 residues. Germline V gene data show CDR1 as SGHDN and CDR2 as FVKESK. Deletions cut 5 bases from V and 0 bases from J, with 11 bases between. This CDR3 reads CASSSQGHSYNEQFF. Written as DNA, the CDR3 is TGTGCCAGCAGCTCTCAGGGGCACTCCTACAATGAGCAGTTCTTC.

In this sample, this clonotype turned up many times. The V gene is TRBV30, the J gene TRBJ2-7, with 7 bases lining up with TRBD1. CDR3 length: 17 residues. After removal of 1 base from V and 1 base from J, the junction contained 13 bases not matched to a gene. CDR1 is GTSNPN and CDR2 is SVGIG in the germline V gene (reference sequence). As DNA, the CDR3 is TGTGCCTGGAGTGGACCGGGGACAGATAGAATTTCCTACGAGCAGTACTTC. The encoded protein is CAWSGPGTDRISYEQYF.

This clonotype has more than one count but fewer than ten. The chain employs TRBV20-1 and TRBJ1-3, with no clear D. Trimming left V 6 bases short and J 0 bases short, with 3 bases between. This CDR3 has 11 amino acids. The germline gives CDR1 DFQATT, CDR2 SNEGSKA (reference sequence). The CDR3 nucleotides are TGCAGTGCCCTCTCTGGAAACACCATATATTTT. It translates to CSALSGNTIYF.

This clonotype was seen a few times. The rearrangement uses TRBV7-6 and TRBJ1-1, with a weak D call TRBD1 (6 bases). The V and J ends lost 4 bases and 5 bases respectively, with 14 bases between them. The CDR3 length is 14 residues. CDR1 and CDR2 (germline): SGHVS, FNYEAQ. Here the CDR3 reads CASSSHPQGTEAFF. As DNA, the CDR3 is TGTGCCAGCAGCTCTCACCCACAGGGAACTGAAGCTTTCTTT.

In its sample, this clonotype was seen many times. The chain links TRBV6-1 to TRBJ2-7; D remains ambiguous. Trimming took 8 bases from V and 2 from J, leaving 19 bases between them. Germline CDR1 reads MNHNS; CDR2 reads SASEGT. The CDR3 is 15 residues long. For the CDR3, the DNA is TGTGCCAGCCCAGCTCGGACGGCTAAAACCTACGAGCAGTACTTC. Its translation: CASPARTAKTYEQYF.

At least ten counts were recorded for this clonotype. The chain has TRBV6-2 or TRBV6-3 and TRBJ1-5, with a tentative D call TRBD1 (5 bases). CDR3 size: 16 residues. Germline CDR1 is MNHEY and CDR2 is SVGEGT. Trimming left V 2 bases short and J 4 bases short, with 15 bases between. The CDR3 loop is CASSYGAGRENQPQHF. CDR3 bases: TGTGCCAGCAGTTACGGGGCGGGACGGGAGAATCAGCCCCAGCATTTT.

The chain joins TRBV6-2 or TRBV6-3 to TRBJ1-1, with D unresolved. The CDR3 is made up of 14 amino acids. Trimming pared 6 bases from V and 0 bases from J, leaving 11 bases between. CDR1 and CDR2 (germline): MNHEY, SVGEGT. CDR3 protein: CASRQMGMNTEAFF. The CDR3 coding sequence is TGTGCCAGCAGACAGATGGGGATGAACACTGAAGCTTTCTTT.